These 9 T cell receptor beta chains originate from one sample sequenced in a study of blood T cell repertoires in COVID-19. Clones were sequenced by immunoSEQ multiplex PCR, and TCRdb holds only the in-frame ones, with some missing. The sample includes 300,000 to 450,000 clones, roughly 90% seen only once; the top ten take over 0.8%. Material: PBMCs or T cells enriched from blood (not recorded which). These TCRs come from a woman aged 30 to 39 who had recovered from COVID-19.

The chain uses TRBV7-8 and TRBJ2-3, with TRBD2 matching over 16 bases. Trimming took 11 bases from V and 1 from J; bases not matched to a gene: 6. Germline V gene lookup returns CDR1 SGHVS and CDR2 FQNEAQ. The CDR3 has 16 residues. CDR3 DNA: TGTGCCGCCGGGACTAGCGGGGGGGCCGGCACAGATACGCAGTATTTT. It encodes CAAGTSGGAGTDTQYF.

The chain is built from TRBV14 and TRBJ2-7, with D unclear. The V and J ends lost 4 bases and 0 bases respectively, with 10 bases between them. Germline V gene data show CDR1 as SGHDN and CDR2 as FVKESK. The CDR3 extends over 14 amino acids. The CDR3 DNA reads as TGTGCCAGCAGCCGACACCACAGCTCCTACGAGCAGTACTTC. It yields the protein CASSRHHSSYEQYF.

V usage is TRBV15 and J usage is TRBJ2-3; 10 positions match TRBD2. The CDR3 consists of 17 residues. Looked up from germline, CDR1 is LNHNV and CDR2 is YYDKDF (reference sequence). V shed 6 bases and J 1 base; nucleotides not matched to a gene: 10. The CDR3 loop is CATRRESGTSGTDTQYF. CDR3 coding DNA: TGTGCCACCAGACGGGAAAGCGGGACTAGCGGCACAGATACGCAGTATTTT.

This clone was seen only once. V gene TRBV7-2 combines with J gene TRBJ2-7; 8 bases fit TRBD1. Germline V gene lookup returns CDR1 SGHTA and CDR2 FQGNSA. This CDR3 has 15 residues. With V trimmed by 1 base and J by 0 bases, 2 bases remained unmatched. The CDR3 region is CASSLDTGGSYEQYF. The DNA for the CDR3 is TGTGCCAGCAGCTTAGATACAGGGGGCTCCTACGAGCAGTACTTC.

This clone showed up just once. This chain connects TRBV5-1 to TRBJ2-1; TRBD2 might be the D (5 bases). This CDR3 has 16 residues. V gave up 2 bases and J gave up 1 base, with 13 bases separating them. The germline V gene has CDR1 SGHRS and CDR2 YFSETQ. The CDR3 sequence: CASSFGLGKSYNEQFF. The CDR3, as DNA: TGCGCCAGCAGCTTTGGACTGGGCAAATCCTACAATGAGCAGTTCTTC.

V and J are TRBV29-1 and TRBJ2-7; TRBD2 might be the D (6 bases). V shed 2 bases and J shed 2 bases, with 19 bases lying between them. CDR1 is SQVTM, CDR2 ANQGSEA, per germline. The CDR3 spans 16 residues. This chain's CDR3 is CSVESEEGPNTYEQYF. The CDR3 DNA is TGCAGCGTTGAATCGGAGGAGGGTCCCAATACCTACGAGCAGTACTTC.

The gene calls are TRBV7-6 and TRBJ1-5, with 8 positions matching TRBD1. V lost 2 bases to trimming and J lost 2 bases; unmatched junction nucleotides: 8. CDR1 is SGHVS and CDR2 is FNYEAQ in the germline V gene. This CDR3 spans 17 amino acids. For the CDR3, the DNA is TGTGCCAGCAGCTTATTACAGGGGGGGATGGGCAATCAGCCCCAGCATTTT. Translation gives CASSLLQGGMGNQPQHF.

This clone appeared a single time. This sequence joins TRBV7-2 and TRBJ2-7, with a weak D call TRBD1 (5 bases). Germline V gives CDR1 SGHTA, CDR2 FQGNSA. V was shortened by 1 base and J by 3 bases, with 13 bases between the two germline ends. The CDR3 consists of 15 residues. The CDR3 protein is CASSLGGGANYEQYF. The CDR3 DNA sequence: TGTGCCAGCAGCTTAGGGGGCGGCGCCAACTACGAGCAGTACTTC. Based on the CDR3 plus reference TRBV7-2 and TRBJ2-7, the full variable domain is GAGVSQSPSNKVTEKGKDVELRCDPISGHTALYWYRQSLGQGLEFLIYFQGNSAPDKSGLPSDRFSAERTGGSVSTLTIQRTQQEDSAVYLCASSLGGGANYEQYFGPGTRLTVT.

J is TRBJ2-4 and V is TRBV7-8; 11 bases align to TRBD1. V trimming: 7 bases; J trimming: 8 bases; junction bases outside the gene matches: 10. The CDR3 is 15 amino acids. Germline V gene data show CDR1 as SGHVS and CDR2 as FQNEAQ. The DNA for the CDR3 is TGTGCCAGCAACCCGTACCGGGACAGGGGGTACATTCAGTACTTC. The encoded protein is CASNPYRDRGYIQYF. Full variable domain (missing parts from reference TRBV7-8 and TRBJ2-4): GAGVSQSPRYKVAKRGQDVALRCDPISGHVSLFWYQQALGQGPEFLTYFQNEAQLDKSGLPSDRFFAERPEGSVSTLKIQRTQQEDSAVYLCASNPYRDRGYIQYFGAGTRLSVL.